This T cell receptor (beta chain) was observed in a study of T-cell reconstitution after alpha-beta-depleted transplantation in children. Broader study findings: At around two months after transplant, the alpha-beta T cells were reportedly derived from several hundred expanded clones that came from non-depleted graft cells. Newly generated T cells supplied most T-cell counts and diversity one year post-transplant. From surviving recipient T cells and thymic progenitors came the high day-60 TCRbeta diversity observed in some patients.

Concerning this clonotype itself: Its cognate antigen is unknown.

The CDR3 is made up of 14 amino acids. CDR1 is GTSNPN, CDR2 SVGIG, per germline (reference sequence). Losses at the gene ends were 5 bases for V and 0 bases for J; bases not matched to a gene: 4. Preparation of the TCRbeta library was carried out with unique molecular identifiers. MiXCR, applied by TCRdb to the PCR reads, yields one record per CDR3 protein. The profile covers approximately 190,000 distinct CDR3 sequences, with around 8.4% appearing a single time and 35% to 45% taken by the ten largest. The receptor was isolated from a male patient under 10 years old who had a stem cell transplant for acute myeloid leukemia, so the T cells may come from the graft donor. The specimen comprised PBMCs, mostly from graft donor cells, sampled 360 days after TCRalphabeta/CD19-depleted stem cell transplant. The chain employs TRBV30 and TRBJ1-5; 7 nucleotides match TRBD1. CDR3 protein: CAWGTDYSNQPQHF. CDR3 bases: TGTGCCTGGGGGACAGACTATAGCAATCAGCCCCAGCATTTT.